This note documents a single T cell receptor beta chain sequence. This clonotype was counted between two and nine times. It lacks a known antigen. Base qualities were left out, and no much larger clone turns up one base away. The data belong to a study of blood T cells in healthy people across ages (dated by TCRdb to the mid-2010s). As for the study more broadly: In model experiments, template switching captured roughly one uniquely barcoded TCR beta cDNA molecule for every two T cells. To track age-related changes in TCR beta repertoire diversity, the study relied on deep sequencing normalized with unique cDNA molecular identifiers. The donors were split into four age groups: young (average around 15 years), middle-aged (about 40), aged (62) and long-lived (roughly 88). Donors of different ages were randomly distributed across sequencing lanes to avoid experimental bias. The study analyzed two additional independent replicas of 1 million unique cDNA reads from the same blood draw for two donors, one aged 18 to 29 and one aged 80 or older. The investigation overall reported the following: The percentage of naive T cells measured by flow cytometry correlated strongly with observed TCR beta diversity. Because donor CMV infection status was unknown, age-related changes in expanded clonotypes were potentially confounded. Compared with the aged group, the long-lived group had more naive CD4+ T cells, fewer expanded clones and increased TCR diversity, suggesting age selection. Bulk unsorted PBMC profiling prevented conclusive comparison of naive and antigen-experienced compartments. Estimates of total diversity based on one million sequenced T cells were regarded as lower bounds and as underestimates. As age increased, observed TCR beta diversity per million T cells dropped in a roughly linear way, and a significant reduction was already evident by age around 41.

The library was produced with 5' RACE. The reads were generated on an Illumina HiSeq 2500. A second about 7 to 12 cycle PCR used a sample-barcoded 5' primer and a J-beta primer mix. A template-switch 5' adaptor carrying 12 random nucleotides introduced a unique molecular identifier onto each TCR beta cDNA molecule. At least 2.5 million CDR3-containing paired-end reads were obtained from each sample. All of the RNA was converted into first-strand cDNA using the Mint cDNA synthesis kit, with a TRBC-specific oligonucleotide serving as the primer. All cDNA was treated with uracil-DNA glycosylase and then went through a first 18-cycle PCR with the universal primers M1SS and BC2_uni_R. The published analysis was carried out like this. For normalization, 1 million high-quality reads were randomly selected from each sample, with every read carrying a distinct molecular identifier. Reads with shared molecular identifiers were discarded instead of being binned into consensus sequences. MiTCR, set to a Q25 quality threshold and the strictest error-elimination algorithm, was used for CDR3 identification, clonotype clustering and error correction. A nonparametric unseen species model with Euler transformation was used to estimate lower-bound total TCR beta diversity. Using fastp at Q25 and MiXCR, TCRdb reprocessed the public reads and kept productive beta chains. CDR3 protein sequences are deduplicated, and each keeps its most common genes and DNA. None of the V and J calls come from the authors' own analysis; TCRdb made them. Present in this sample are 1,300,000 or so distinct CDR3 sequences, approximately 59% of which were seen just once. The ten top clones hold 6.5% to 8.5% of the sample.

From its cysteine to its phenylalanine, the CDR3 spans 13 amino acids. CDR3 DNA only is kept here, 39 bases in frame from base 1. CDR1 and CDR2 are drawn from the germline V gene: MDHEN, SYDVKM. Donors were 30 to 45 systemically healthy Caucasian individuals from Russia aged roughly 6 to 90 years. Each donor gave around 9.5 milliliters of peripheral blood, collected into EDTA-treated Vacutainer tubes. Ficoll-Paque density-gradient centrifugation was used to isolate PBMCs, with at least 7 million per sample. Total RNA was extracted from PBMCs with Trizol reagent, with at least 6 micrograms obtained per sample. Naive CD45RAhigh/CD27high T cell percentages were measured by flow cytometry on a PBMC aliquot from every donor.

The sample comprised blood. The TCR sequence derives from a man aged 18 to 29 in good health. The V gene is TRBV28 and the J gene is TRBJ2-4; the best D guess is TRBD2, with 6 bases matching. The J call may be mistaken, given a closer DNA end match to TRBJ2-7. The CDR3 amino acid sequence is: CASNRGNSYEQYF. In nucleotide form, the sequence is TGTGCCAGCAACCGGGGGAATTCCTACGAGCAGTACTTC.